The T cell receptor beta chain under discussion was sequenced for a study of cytomegalovirus exposure and HLA in healthy donors. About the research overall: Early released data comprised some 85 million unique TCRs from HLA-typed donors.

With 60 Vbeta and 13 Jbeta primers, the PCR was carried out. Assay used: immunoSEQ multiplex PCR; TCRdb lists only in-frame clones, some missing. The table has roughly 200,000 clones, about 77% seen once; the top ten hold about 3%. Comments on this clone: The antigen remains unidentified.

Study observations and caveats: A later analysis found TCR association rates differed by HLA locus, highest for DRB1 and lowest for HLA-C. For cytomegalovirus status, the classifier reportedly gave diagnoses with high specificity and sensitivity.

What was sequenced was PBMCs. The clonotype was recovered from a female donor in good health and CMV-seronegative.

Here the CDR3 reads CASSSAGLNYGYTF. CDR3 in DNA: TGTGCCAGCAGCTCAGCCGGGTTGAACTATGGCTACACCTTC. The gene calls are TRBV7-9 and TRBJ1-2; D remains unclear. CDR1 SEHNR and CDR2 FQNEAQ come from the germline V gene (reference sequence). The V end lost 4 bases, the J end lost 2 bases, and 11 bases lay between the germline ends. This CDR3 region has 14 residues.